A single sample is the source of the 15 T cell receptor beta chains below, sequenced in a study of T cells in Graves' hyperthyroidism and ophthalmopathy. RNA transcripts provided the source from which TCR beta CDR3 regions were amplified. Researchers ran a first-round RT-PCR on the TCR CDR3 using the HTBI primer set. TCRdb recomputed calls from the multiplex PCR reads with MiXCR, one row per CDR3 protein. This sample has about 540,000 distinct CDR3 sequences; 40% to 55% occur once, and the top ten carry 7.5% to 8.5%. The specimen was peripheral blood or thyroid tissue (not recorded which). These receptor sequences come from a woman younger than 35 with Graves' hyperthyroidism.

CDR3 amino acids: CASSQAGTGRFF. The DNA of the CDR3 is TGTGCCAGCAGCCAAGCGGGGACAGGGAGGTTTTTT. V gene TRBV7-9 combines with J gene TRBJ1-4; the match to TRBD1 covers 9 bases. The CDR3 is made up of 12 amino acids. The trim removed 5 bases at V and 16 bases at J, leaving 8 bases unmatched. The germline V gene has CDR1 SEHNR and CDR2 FQNEAQ (reference sequence).

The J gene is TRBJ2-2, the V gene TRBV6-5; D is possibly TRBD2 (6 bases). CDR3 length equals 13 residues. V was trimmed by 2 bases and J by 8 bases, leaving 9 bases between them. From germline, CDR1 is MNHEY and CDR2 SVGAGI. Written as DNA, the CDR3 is TGTGCCAGCAGTTACCGGGGGAAGGGGGAGCTGTTTTTT. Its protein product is CASSYRGKGELFF.

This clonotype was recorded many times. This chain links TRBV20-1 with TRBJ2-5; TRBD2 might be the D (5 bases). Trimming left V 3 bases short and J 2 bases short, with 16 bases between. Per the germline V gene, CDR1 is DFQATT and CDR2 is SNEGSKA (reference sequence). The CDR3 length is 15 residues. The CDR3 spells CSARFLGSGQETQYF. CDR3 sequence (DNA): TGCAGTGCTAGGTTCTTGGGGAGTGGACAAGAGACCCAGTACTTC.

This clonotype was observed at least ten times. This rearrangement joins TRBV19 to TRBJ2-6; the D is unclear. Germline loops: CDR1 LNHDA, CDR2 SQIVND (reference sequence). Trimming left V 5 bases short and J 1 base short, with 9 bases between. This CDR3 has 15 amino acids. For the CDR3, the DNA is TGTGCCAGTAGTTACGACGGGTCTGGGGCCAACGTCCTGACTTTC. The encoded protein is CASSYDGSGANVLTF.

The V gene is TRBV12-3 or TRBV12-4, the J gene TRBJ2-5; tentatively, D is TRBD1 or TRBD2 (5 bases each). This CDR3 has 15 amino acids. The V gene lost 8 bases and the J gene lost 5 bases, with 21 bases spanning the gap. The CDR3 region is CASGPGVWGQETQYF. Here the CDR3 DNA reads TGTGCCAGCGGTCCCGGGGTTTGGGGCCAGGAGACCCAGTACTTC.

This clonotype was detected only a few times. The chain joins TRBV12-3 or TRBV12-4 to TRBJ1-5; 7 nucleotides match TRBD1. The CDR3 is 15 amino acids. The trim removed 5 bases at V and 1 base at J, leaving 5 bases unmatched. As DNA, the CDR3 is TGTGCCAGCAGTCACGAGGGGGCGAGCAATCAGCCCCAGCATTTT. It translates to CASSHEGASNQPQHF.

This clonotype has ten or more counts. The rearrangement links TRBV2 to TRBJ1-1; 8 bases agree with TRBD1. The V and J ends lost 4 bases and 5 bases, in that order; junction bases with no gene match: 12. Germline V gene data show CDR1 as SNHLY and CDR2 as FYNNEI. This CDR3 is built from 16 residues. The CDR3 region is CASSVQGARVGTEAFF. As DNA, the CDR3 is TGTGCCAGCAGTGTCCAGGGGGCGCGGGTTGGGACTGAAGCTTTCTTT.

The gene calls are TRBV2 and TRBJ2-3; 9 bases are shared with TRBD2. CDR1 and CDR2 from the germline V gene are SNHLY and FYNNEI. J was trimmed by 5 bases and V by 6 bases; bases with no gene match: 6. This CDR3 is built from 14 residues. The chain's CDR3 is CASRISGSGDTQYF. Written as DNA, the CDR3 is TGTGCCAGCAGGATTAGCGGGAGCGGAGATACGCAGTATTTT.

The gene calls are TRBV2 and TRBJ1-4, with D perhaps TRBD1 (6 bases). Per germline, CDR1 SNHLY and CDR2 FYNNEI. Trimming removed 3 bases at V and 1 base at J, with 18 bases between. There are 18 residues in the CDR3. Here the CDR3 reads CASSEGAGRSGTNEKLFF. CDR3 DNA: TGTGCCAGCAGTGAGGGGGCCGGGAGGAGCGGAACTAATGAAAAACTGTTTTTT.

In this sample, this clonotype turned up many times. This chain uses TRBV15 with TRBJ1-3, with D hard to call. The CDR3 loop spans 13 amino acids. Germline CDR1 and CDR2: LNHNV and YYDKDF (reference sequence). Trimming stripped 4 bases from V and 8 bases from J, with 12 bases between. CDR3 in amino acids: CATSNEIRDTIYF. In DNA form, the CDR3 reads TGTGCCACCAGCAACGAAATCCGGGACACCATATATTTT.

The CDR3 loop reads CASSLGSAGKLFF. Written as DNA, the CDR3 is TGTGCCAGCAGCCTCGGGTCTGCTGGAAAACTGTTTTTT. The chain has TRBV7-9 and TRBJ1-4; D not resolved. CDR1 SEHNR and CDR2 FQNEAQ come from the germline V gene (reference sequence). Between the trimmed V and J ends, which lost 5 bases and 10 bases, there was a span of 14 bases. This CDR3 has 13 residues.

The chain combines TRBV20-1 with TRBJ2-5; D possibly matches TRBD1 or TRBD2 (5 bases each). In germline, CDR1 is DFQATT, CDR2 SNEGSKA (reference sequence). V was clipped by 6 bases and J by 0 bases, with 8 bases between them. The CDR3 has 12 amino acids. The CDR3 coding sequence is TGCAGTGCAGGGACGTACCAAGAGACCCAGTACTTC. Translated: CSAGTYQETQYF.

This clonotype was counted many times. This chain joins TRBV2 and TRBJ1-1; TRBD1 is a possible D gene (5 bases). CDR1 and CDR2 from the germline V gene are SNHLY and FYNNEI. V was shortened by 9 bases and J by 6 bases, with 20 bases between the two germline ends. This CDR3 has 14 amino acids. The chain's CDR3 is CARGPGPGTPEAFF. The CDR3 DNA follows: TGTGCCAGGGGACCGGGTCCCGGAACCCCTGAAGCTTTCTTT.

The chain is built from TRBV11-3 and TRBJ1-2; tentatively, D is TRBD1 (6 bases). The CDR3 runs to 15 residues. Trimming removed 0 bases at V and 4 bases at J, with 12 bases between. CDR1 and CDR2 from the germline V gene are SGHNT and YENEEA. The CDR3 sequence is CASSLDGTTSYGYTF. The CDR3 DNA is TGTGCCAGCAGCTTAGACGGGACAACCAGCTATGGCTACACCTTC.

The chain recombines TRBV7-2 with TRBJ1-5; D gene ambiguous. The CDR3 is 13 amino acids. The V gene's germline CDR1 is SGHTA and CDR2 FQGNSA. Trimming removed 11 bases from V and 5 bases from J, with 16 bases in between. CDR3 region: CAWSINLDQPQHF. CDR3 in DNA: TGTGCCTGGAGTATAAACTTAGATCAGCCCCAGCATTTT.